This entry is about one T cell receptor (beta chain). Its antigen is unidentified. This CDR3 has 18 amino acids. Trimming took 0 bases from V and 0 from J; bases not matched to a gene: 3. CDR1 LGHNA and CDR2 YNFKEQ come from the germline V gene. Sequenced by immunoSEQ multiplex PCR; TCRdb stores in-frame clones only, minus some. This table holds around 690,000 clones, about 90% found once. This specimen comes from a study of shared clonotypes between healthy human individuals. The study's findings and limits: Relative to their counterparts shared across all four donors, non-shared clonotypes exhibited diminished generation probabilities. Sequencing depth was expected to affect clonotype sharing among donors.

J is TRBJ2-3 and V is TRBV4-2, with TRBD2 matching over 13 bases. The source of this sequence is a man younger than 35 in good health. Some clones in this sample may be carry-over from other donors' samples. The sequencing input was memory CD8+ T cells from PBMCs. Described subset: CD45RO+ cells pooled with CCR7-negative TemRA cells. The CDR3 sequence: CASSQEGLAGASTDTQYF. The CDR3 DNA follows: TGTGCCAGCAGCCAAGAAGGACTAGCGGGGGCTAGCACAGATACGCAGTATTTT.